This TCR beta chain appears in the sequencing data of a study of PD-1 blockade in classical Hodgkin lymphoma. Notes on this clone: Its antigen is not known.

Method: immunoSEQ multiplex PCR; TCRdb's copy keeps in-frame clones and lacks some. The repertoire includes about 110,000 clones, more than 70% of them detected once, and around 19% sits in the top ten. Time point: cycle 4 day 1 (C4D1), after 5 to 7 weeks of nivolumab. All patients experienced relapse after autologous stem cell transplantation, and brentuximab vedotin exposure was variable. V was clipped by 5 bases and J by 3 bases; unmatched bases: 6. The germline V gene has CDR1 MNHNS and CDR2 SASEGT. This CDR3 is built from 15 residues. General observations from the study: Newly diagnosed patients were reported to exhibit reduced baseline TCR diversity relative to healthy donors. What caused the repertoire differences, perhaps disease activity or prior therapy, remains undefined. Diversity in CD4+ TCRs, unlike that measured in CD8+ TCRs, had risen significantly by C4D1.

The chain employs TRBV6-1 and TRBJ1-3; TRBD1 aligns across 8 bases. The source of this sequence is a human donor with classical Hodgkin lymphoma. Material: peripheral blood mononuclear cells (PBMCs), obtained before the fourth cycle of nivolumab. In DNA form, the CDR3 reads TGTGCCAGCAGTCAGGACAGGGTGGTTGGAAACACCATATATTTT. Translation: CASSQDRVVGNTIYF.